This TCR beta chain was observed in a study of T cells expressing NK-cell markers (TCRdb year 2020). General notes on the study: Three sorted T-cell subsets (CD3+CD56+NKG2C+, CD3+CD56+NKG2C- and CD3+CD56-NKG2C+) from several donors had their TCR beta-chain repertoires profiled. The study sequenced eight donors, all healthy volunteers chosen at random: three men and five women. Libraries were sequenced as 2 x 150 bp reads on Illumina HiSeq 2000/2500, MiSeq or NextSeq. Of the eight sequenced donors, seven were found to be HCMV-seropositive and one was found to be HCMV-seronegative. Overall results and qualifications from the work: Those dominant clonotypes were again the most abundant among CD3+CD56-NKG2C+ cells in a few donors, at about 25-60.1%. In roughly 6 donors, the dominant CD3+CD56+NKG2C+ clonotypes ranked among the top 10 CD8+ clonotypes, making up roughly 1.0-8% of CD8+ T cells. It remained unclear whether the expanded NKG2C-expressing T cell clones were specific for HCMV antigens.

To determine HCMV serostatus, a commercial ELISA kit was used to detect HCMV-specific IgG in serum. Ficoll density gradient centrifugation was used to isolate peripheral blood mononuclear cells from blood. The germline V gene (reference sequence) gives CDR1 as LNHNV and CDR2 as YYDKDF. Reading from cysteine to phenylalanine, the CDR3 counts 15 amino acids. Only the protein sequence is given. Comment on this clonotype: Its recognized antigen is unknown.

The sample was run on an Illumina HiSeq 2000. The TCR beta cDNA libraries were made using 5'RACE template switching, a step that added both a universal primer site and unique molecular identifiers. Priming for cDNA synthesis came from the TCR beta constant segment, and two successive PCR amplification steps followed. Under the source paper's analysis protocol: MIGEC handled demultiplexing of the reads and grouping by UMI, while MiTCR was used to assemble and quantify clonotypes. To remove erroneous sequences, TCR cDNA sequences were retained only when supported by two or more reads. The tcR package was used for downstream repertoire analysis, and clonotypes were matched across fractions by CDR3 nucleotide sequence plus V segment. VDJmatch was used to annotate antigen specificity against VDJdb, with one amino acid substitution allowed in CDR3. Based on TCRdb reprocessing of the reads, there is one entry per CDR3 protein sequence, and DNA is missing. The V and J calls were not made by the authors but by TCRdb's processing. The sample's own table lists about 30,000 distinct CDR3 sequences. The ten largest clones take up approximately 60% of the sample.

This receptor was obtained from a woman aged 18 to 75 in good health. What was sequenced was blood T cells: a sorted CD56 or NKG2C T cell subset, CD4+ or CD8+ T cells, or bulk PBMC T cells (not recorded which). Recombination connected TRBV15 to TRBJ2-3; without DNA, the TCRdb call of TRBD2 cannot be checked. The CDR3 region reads CATSSLAGGTDTQYF. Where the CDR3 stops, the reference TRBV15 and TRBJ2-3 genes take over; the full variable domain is DAMVIQNPRYQVTQFGKPVTLSCSQTLNHNVMYWYQQKSSQAPKLLFHYYDKDFNNEADTPDNFQSRRPNTSFCFLDIRSPGLGDTAMYLCATSSLAGGTDTQYFGPGTRLTVL.